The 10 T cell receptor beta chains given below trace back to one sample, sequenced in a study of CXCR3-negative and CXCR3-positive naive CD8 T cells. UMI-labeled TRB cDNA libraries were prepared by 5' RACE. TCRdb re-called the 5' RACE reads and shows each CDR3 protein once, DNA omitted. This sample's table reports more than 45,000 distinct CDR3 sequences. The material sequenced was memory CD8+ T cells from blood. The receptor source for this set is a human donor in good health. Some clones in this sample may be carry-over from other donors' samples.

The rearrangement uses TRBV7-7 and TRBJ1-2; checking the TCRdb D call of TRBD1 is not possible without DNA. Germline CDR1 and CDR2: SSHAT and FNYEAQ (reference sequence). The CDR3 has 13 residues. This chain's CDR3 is CASSATQGCGYTF.

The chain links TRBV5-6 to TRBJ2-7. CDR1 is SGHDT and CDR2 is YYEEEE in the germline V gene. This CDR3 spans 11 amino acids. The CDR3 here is CASSWAAEQYF.

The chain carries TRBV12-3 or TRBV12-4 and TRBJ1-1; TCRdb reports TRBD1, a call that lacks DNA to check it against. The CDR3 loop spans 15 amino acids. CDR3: CASTWGTQGNTEAFF.

This CDR3 is CASSPGTGRDEQFF. This sequence joins TRBV5-1 and TRBJ2-1; the TCRdb call, TRBD2, lacks DNA for checking. CDR1 SGHRS and CDR2 YFSETQ come from the germline V gene. There are 14 residues in the CDR3.

CDR3 loop: CASSPTSGGGDTQYF. V and J are TRBV6-4 and TRBJ2-3; TCRdb's D gene call, TRBD2, goes unchecked for lack of DNA. CDR1 is MRHNA, CDR2 SNTAGT, per germline. The CDR3 is 15 amino acids.

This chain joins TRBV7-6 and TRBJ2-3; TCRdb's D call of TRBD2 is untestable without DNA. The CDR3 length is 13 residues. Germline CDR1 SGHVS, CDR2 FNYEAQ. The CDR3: CASSPSGSDTQYF.

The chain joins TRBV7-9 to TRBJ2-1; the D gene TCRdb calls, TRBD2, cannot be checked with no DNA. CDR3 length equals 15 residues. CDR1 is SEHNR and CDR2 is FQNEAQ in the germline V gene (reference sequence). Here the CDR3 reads CASSARLAGPDEQFF.

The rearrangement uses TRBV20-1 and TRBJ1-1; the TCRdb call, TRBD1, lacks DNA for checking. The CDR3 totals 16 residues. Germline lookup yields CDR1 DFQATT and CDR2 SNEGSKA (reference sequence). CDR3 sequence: CSAEPYRGRGSTEAFF.

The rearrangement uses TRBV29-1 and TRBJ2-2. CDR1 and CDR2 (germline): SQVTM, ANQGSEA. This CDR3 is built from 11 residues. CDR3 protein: CSVDEDGELFF.

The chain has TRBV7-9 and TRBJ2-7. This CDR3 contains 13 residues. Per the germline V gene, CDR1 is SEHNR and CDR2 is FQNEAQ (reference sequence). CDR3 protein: CASSSPNSYEQYF. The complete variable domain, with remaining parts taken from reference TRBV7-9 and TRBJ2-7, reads DTGVSQNPRHKITKRGQNVTFRCDPISEHNRLYWYRQTLGQGPEFLTYFQNEAQLEKSRLLSDRFSAERPKGSFSTLEIQRTEQGDSAMYLCASSSPNSYEQYFGPGTRLTVT.